One and the same sample provided the 5 T cell receptor beta chains below, sequenced in a study of shared clonotypes between healthy human individuals. Sequenced by immunoSEQ multiplex PCR; TCRdb stores in-frame clones only, minus some. The sample holds millions of clones, roughly 94% seen once. Material: naive CD4+ T cells sorted from blood. The subset here: CD45RA+ positively selected. Receptors were obtained from a man aged 18 to 30 in good health.

This clone came up a few times. V gene TRBV19 combines with J gene TRBJ1-5; no clear D gene. CDR1 and CDR2 (germline): LNHDA, SQIVND (reference sequence). Trimming cost V 4 bases and J 0 bases, with 7 bases left between them. This CDR3 contains 14 residues. This CDR3 reads CASSTENSNQPQHF. DNA for the CDR3: TGTGCCAGTAGTACGGAAAATAGCAATCAGCCCCAGCATTTT. Filled out from reference TRBV19 and TRBJ1-5, the complete variable domain reads DGGITQSPKYLFRKEGQNVTLSCEQNLNHDAMYWYRQDPGQGLRLIYYSQIVNDFQKGDIAEGYSVSREKKESFPLTVTSAQKNPTAFYLCASSTENSNQPQHFGDGTRLSIL.

The rearrangement uses TRBV29-1 and TRBJ2-5; 8 nucleotides match TRBD1. The CDR3 is 14 amino acids. Losses at the gene ends were 6 bases for V and 3 bases for J; bases not matched to a gene: 9. CDR1 is SQVTM and CDR2 is ANQGSEA in the germline V gene. CDR3 protein: CSVLRTGTEETQYF. DNA of the CDR3: TGCAGCGTCCTCCGGACAGGGACGGAAGAGACCCAGTACTTC.

This chain joins TRBV30 and TRBJ1-4; no clear D. CDR3 size: 13 residues. Germline V gene data show CDR1 as GTSNPN and CDR2 as SVGIG (reference sequence). The V end lost 0 bases, the J end lost 8 bases, and 10 bases lay between the germline ends. CDR3 sequence (DNA): TGTGCCTGGAGTGTAGGGCAAAGCGAAAAACTGTTTTTT. Protein product: CAWSVGQSEKLFF.

The chain recombines TRBV7-9 with TRBJ2-7; D is possibly TRBD2 (6 bases). Germline CDR1 reads SEHNR; CDR2 reads FQNEAQ (reference sequence). Trimming left V 4 bases short and J 5 bases short, with 18 bases between. The CDR3 consists of 15 residues. The CDR3 here is CASSWGEVVGDEQYF. The DNA of the CDR3 is TGTGCCAGCAGCTGGGGGGAGGTTGTTGGAGACGAGCAGTACTTC.

Points on this clone: Other DNA sequences in this sample translate to the same CDR3. The chain uses TRBV5-4 and TRBJ2-5; 15 nucleotides align to TRBD2. The CDR3 sequence is 16 residues long. J gave up 2 bases and V 4 bases, and 3 bases lay outside the gene matches. Germline assignment: CDR1 SGHNT and CDR2 YYREEE (reference sequence). The CDR3, as DNA: TGTGCCAGCAGCGTGGGACTAGCGGGGGGTCAAGAGACCCAGTACTTC. The encoded protein is CASSVGLAGGQETQYF.